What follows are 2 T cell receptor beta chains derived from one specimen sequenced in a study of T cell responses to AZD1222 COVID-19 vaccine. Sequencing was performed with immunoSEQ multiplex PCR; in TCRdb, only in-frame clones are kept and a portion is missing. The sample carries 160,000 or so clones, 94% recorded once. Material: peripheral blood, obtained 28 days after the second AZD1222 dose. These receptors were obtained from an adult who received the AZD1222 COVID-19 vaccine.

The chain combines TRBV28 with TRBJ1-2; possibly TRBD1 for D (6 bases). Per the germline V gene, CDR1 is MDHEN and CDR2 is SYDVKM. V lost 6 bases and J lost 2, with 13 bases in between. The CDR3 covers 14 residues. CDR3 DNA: TGTGCCAGCAGGCCCCGTACAGGGAACTATGGCTACACCTTC. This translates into CASRPRTGNYGYTF.

CDR3 sequence reads: CASSLVMQGKGTQYF. CDR3 bases: TGTGCCAGCAGCTTAGTTATGCAGGGCAAGGGTACGCAGTATTTT. J is TRBJ2-3 and V is TRBV11-1; tentatively, D is TRBD1 (5 bases). The V gene's germline CDR1 is SGHAT and CDR2 FQDESV (reference sequence). The CDR3 has 15 amino acids. Trimming stripped 1 base from V and 8 bases from J, with 16 bases between.